The following is a TCR beta chain sequence with its context. The antigen it recognizes is unknown. Nothing much larger sits one base from this clone, and base qualities are not available. The CDR3 sequence holds 15 residues, the cysteine and phenylalanine included. CDR3 DNA only is kept here, 45 bases in frame from base 1. Trimming accounts for 4 bases at V and 0 bases at J, while the number of junction bases matched to no gene is 4. The germline V gene supplies CDR1 MGHRA and CDR2 YSYEKL. These data come from a study of T cell responses to AZD1222 COVID-19 vaccine (dated by TCRdb to the early 2020s). With regard to the full study: Because spike-specific TCR depth and breadth did not differ between the two schedules, AZD1222 recipients who got a second dose at roughly 4 weeks were pooled with those who got a second dose at roughly 12 weeks. TCR sequencing covered some 240 trial participants: 200 to 220 given two doses of AZD1222 and some 25 given two doses of MenACWY control vaccine. Trial participants were enrolled into age subgroups of 18-55, 56-69 and 70-plus years, which contained roughly 140, 27 and 60 TCR-sequenced participants, respectively.

The CDR3 regions of human TCRbeta chains were analyzed by immunosequencing. Per the source publication's procedure: Repertoire TCRs were checked for matches against a reference library of SARS-CoV-2-specific TCRs that had been generated using the MIRA antigen-specificity platform. Breadth was defined as the fraction of unique TCRs that were SARS-CoV-2-associated, and depth was defined as the fraction of total T cells that were SARS-CoV-2-associated. Using the MIRA data, every spike-specific TCR was mapped to the spike region that the TCR reacted to and assigned to either a CD4 or a CD8 class. Log10-transformed breadth and depth values were compared by one-way ANOVA with Sidak's multiple comparisons tests. TCRdb limited this immuneACCESS table to in-frame rearrangements with V and J called. A share of clones is missing; checked studies link under half to unresolved V genes, and the rest is unexplained. V and J calls and clone size come straight from that table; D and trimming were deduced from the DNA. For this sample the table gives around 110,000 clones, of which roughly 84% were detected only once. The top ten clones comprise 9.4% of the sample.

Summary of the overall study and its limitations: Participants were mostly white British, with more females than males. The authors suggested clonal diversity may have been underestimated. Reportedly, close to half of the unique spike-specific TCRs recognized epitopes lying outside the regions that are mutated in the B.1.351 and B.1.1.7 variants. A significant rise in spike-specific TCR breadth and depth was observed after two AZD1222 doses relative to day 0 and relative to MenACWY recipients. Because no samples from the day 14 peak response were available, repertoires could be characterized only after the peak T cell response. Only a handful of AZD1222 recipients were SARS-CoV-2 seropositive at baseline, limiting conclusions about previously exposed vaccinees. The 56-69-year group was small, and its depth increase did not reach significance, likely because of low power. Vaccine-associated CD4 TCRs spanned the whole spike protein, with dominant responses in regions 160-218 and 743-854.

This specimen's time point label, interpreted: baseline before first vaccination. Vaccinee samples were obtained from the UK trials COV001 and COV002, which included a single-blind randomized controlled phase 2/3 trial of AZD1222 (ChAdOx1 nCoV-19) in healthy adults. For TCRbeta chain sequencing, PBMC samples were collected from trial participants at day 0 and at day 28 after the second dose. Specimen: peripheral blood, collected on day 0 of AZD1222 vaccination. The TCR comes from an adult in good health. The V gene is TRBV4-1 and the J gene is TRBJ1-2; 8 nucleotides in the junction match TRBD1. The nucleotides are TGCGCCAGCAGCCGCCAGGGACAGGCTAACTATGGCTACACCTTC. This gives the protein CASSRQGQANYGYTF.